This T cell receptor beta chain was obtained from a study of control samples from healthy donors and cancer patients. The data were produced by immunoSEQ multiplex PCR, yet TCRdb's version contains in-frame clones alone and is incomplete. The data contain tens of thousands of clones, roughly 84% of them singletons. The CDR3 is made up of 15 amino acids. The V gene's germline CDR1 is MNHNS and CDR2 SASEGT. V lost 3 bases to trimming and J lost 7 bases, with 16 bases between them. The gene calls are TRBV6-1 and TRBJ1-3; D possibly corresponds to TRBD1 (5 bases). The sequencing input was blood. The TCR comes from a woman in her fifties or sixties in good health. CDR3 DNA: TGTGCCAGCAGTGATTTGACAGAGACGGGGAACACCATATATTTT. Translating it yields CASSDLTETGNTIYF.